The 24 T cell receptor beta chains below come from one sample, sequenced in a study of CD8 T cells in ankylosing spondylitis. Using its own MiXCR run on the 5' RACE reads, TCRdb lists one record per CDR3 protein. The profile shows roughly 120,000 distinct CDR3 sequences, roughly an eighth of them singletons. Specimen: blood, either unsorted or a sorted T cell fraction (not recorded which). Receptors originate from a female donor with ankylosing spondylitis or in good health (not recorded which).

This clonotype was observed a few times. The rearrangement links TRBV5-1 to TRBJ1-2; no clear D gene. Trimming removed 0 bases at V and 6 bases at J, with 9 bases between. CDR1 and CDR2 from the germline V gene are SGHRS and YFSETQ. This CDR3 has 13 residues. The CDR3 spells CASSLGGQDGYTF. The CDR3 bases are TGCGCCAGCAGCTTGGGAGGGCAGGATGGCTACACCTTC. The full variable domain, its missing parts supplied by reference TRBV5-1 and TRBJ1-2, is KAGVTQTPRYLIKTRGQQVTLSCSPISGHRSVSWYQQTPGQGLQFLFEYFSETQRNKGNFPGRFSGRQFSNSRSEMNVSTLELGDSALYLCASSLGGQDGYTFGSGTRLTVV.

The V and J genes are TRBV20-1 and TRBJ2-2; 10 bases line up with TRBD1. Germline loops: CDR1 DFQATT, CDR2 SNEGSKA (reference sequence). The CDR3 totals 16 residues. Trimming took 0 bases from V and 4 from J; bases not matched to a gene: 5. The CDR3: CSARDPRQGATGELFF. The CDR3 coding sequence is TGCAGTGCTAGAGATCCGAGACAGGGGGCCACCGGGGAGCTGTTTTTT.

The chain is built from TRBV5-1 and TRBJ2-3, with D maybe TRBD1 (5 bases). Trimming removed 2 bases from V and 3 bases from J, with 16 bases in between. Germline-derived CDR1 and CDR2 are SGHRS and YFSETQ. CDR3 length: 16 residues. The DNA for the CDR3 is TGCGCCAGCAGCTTCAGGTCAGGGTTTATAACAGATACGCAGTATTTT. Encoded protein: CASSFRSGFITDTQYF.

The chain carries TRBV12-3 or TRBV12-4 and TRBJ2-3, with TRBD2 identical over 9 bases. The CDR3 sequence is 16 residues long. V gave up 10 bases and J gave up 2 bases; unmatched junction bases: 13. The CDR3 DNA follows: TGTGCCACCCAAAAGGGGCGGGGGGGTAACACAGATACGCAGTATTTT. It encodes CATQKGRGGNTDTQYF.

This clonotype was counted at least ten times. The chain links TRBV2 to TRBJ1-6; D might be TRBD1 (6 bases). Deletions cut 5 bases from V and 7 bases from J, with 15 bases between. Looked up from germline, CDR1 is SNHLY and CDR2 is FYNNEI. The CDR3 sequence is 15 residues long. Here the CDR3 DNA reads TGTGCCAGCAGTTATTCCGGGACACAAAATTCACCCCTCCACTTT. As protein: CASSYSGTQNSPLHF.

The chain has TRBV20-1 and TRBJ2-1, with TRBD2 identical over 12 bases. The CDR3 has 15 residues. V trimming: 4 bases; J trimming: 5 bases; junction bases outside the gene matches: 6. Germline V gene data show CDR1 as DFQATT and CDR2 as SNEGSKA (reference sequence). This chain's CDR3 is CSATSGGAYHNEQFF. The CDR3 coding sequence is TGCAGTGCTACTAGCGGGGGGGCCTATCACAATGAGCAGTTCTTC.

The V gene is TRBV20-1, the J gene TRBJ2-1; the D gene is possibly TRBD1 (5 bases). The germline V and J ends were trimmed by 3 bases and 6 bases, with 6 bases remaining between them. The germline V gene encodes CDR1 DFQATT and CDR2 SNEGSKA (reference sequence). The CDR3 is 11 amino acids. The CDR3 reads CSASQGNEQFF. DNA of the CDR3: TGCAGTGCTAGCCAGGGCAATGAGCAGTTCTTC.

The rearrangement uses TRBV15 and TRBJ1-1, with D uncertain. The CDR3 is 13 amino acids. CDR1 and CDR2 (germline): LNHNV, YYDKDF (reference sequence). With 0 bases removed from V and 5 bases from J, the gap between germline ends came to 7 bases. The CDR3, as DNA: TGTGCCACCAGCAGAGATCGGGCAACTGAAGCTTTCTTT. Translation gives CATSRDRATEAFF.

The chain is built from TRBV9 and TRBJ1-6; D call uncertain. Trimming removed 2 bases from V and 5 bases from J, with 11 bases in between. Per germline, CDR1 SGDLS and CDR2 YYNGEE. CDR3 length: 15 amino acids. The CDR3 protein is CASSVVDSHNSPLHF. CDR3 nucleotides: TGTGCCAGCAGCGTTGTGGATTCCCATAATTCACCCCTCCACTTT.

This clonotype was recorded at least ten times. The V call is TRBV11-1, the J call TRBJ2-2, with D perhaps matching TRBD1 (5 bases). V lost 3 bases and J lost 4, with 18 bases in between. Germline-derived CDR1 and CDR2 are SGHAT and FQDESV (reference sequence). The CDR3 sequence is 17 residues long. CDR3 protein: CASSFDSIGRATGELFF. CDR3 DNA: TGTGCCAGCAGCTTTGATTCGATAGGCAGGGCCACCGGGGAGCTGTTTTTT.

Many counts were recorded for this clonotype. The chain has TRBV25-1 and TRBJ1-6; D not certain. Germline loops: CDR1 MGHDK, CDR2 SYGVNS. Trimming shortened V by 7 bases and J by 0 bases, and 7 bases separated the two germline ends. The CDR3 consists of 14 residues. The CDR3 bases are TGTGCCAGCAACAAAGGCTCCTATAATTCACCCCTCCACTTT. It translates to CASNKGSYNSPLHF.

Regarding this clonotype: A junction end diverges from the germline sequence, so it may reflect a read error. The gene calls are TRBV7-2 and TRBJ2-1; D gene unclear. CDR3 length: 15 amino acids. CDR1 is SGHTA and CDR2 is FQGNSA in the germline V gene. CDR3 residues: CASSLGISSYNAQFF. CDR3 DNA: TGTGCCAGCAGCTTGGGGATTAGCTCCTACAATGCGCAGTTCTTC.

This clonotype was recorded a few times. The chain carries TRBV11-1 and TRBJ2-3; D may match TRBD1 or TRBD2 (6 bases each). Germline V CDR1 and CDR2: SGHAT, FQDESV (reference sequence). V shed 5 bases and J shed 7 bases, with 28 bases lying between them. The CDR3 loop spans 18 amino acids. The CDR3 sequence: CASSLRWTVARGGYTQYF. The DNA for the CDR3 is TGTGCCAGCAGCCTTCGCTGGACAGTGGCCAGGGGAGGCTATACGCAGTATTTT.

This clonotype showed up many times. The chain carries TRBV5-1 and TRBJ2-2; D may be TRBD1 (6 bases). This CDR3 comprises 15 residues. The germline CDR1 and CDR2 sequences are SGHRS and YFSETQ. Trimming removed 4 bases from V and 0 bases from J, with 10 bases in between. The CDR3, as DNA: TGCGCCAGCAGCCAACAGGGACCGAACACCGGGGAGCTGTTTTTT. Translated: CASSQQGPNTGELFF.

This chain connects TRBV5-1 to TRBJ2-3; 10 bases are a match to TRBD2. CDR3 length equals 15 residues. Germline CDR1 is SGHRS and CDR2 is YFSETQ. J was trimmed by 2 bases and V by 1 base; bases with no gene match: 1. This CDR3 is CASSLTSGNTDTQYF. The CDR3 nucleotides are TGCGCCAGCAGCTTGACTAGCGGGAACACAGATACGCAGTATTTT.

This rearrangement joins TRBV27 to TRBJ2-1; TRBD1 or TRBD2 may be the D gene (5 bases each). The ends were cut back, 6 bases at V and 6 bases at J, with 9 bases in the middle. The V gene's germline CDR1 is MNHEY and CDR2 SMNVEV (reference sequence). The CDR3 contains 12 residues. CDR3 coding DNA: TGTGCCAGCAGAACCGGGGCCAATGAGCAGTTCTTC. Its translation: CASRTGANEQFF.

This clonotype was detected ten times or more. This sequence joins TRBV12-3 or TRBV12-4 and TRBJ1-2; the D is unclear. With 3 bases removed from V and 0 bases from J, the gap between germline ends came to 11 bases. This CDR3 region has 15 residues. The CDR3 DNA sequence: TGTGCCAGCAGTTTTCGGTCGCTATCTAACTATGGCTACACCTTC. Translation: CASSFRSLSNYGYTF.

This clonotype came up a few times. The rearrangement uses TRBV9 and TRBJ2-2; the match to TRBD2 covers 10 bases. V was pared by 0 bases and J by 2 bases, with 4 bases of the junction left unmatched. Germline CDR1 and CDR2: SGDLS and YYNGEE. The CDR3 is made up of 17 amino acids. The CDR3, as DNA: TGTGCCAGCAGCGTAGGGCTAGCGGGGGCCAACACCGGGGAGCTGTTTTTT. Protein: CASSVGLAGANTGELFF.

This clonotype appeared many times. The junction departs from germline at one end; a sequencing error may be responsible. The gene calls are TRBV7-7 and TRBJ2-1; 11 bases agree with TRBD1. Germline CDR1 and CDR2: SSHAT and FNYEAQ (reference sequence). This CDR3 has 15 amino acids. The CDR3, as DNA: TGTGCTAGCAGCTCCGGGACAGGGGGAAAATATGAGCAGTTCTTC. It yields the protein CASSSGTGGKYEQFF.

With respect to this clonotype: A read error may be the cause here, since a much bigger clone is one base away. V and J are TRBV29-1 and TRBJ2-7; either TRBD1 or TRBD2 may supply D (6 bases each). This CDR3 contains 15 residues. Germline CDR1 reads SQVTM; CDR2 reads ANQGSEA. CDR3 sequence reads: CSVARPGDTTYEHYF. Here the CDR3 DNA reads TGCAGCGTTGCCCGGCCGGGGGACACTACCTACGAGCACTACTTC.

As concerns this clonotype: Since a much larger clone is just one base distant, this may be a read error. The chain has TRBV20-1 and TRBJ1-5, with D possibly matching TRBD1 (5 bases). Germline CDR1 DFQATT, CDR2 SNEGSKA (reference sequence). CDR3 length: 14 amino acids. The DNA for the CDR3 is TGCAGTACTAGAGCCAGGGTGGGGTATCAGCCCCAGCATTTT. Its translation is CSTRARVGYQPQHF.

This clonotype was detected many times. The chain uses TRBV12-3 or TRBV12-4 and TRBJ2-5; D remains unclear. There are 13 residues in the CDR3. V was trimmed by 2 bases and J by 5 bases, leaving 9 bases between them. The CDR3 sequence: CASSLLFGETQYF. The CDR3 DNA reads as TGTGCCAGCAGTTTACTCTTCGGGGAGACCCAGTACTTC.

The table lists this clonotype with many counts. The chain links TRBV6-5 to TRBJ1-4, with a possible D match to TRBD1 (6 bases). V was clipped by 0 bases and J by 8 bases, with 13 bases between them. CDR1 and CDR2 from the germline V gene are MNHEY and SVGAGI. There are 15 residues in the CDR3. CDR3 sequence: CASSYSMQGQEKLFF. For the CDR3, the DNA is TGTGCCAGCAGTTACTCGATGCAGGGACAAGAAAAACTGTTTTTT.

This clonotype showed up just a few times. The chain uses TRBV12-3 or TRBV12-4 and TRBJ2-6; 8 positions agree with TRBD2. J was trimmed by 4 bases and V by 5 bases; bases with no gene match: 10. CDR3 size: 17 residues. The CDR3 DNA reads TGTGCCAGCAGTCCCCGGGGGGGAGACGCCGGGGCCAACGTCCTGACTTTC. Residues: CASSPRGGDAGANVLTF.